This section outlines one T cell receptor beta chain sequence together with its context. The germline CDR1 and CDR2 sequences are SGHTA and FQGNSA. CDR3 size: 15 residues. Trimming removed 1 base from V and 6 bases from J, with 16 bases in between. These data are taken from a study of glioma-infiltrating T cells. The iRepertoire nested amplicon-rescue multiplex PCR amplified TCR alpha and beta CDR3s from RNA. TCRdb passed the multiplex PCR reads through MiXCR, listing each CDR3 protein once. The sample includes about 410,000 distinct CDR3 sequences, around 38% of them seen just once. Sequenced material: glioma tissue, nonneoplastic brain tissue, or PBMCs (not recorded which). This chain joins TRBV7-2 and TRBJ2-7; tentatively, D is TRBD2 (7 bases). This clonotype originated in a human donor with low-grade glioma or glioblastoma, undergoing nonglioma brain surgery, or in good health (not recorded which). CDR3 loop: CASSLVGGAVFEQYF. CDR3 sequence (DNA): TGTGCCAGCAGCTTAGTGGGGGGGGCCGTGTTCGAGCAGTACTTC.